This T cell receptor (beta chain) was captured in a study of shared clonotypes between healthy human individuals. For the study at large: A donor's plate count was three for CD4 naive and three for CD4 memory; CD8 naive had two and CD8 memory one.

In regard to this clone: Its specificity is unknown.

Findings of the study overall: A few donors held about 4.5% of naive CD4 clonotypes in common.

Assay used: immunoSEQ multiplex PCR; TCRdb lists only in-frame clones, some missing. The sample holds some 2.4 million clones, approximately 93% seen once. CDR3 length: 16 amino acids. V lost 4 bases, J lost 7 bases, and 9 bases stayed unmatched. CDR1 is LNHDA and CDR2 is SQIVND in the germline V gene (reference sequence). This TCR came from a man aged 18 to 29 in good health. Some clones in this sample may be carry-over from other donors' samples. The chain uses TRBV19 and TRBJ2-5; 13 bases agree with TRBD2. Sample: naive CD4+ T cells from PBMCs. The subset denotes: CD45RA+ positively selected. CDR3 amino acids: CASSTSAGTSGMTQYF. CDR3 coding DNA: TGTGCCAGTAGTACCTCAGCCGGGACTAGCGGGATGACCCAGTACTTC.